This T cell receptor (beta chain) was identified during a study of shared clonotypes between healthy human individuals. Sequencing was performed with immunoSEQ multiplex PCR; in TCRdb, only in-frame clones are kept and a portion is missing. The table has fewer than 550,000 clones, nearly 80% seen once. The V and J ends lost 0 bases and 2 bases respectively, with 6 bases between them. The germline V gene has CDR1 SGHNT and CDR2 YYREEE (reference sequence). This CDR3 comprises 13 residues. This clone was counted many times. The gene calls are TRBV5-4 and TRBJ2-7; D call uncertain. This receptor was obtained from a woman aged 40 to 55 in good health. Some clones in this sample may be carry-over from other donors' samples. Sequencing was carried out using PBMCs. As DNA, the CDR3 is TGTGCCAGCAGCTTGGGACTTACCTACGAGCAGTACTTC. Residues: CASSLGLTYEQYF.